A selection of T cell receptor beta chains follows, all from one sample in a study of Ad26.COV2.S vaccination and SARS-CoV-2 variants. Only in-frame clones appear in the TCRdb table, and some are missing; sequencing was by immunoSEQ multiplex PCR. In the table there are about 460,000 clones, nearly 90% of which are singletons. The specimen was peripheral blood, collected in a trial of Ad26.COV2.S vaccine versus placebo. The receptors come from a person aged 18-60 years who received the Ad26.COV2.S COVID-19 vaccine or a placebo. CDR3s include the opening cysteine and the closing phenylalanine or tryptophan. The order of the fields is D gene, V gene, J gene, clone size, CDR3 DNA, CDR3 protein. D genes are given only for firm matches. Where a row states a size, it is once, few, many or the class of an expanded clone; other rows omit it.

d_gene: TRBD1; v_gene: TRBV27; j_gene: TRBJ1-1; abundance: -; CDR3nt: TGTGCCAGCAGTGACCAGCGAGGGGGCGAGAACACTGAAGCTTTCTTT; CDR3aa: CASSDQRGGENTEAFF
d_gene: -; v_gene: TRBV11-2; j_gene: TRBJ2-7; abundance: -; CDR3nt: TGTGCCAGCAGCTCCGACAGGTCAGTGGCTTACTACGAGCAGTACTTC; CDR3aa: CASSSDRSVAYYEQYF
d_gene: TRBD1; v_gene: TRBV30; j_gene: TRBJ1-1; abundance: once; CDR3nt: TGTGCCTGGAGCCCGACCGGACAGGGAAAAACTGAAGCTTTCTTT; CDR3aa: CAWSPTGQGKTEAFF
d_gene: -; v_gene: TRBV4-3; j_gene: TRBJ1-2; abundance: -; CDR3nt: TGCGCCAGCAGCCAAGATCCGACAACTAACTATGGCTACACCTTC; CDR3aa: CASSQDPTTNYGYTF
d_gene: -; v_gene: TRBV6-6; j_gene: TRBJ1-1; abundance: -; CDR3nt: TGTGCCAGCACCAAAGCCACTTTTGGCGCTGAAGCTTTCTTT; CDR3aa: CASTKATFGAEAFF
d_gene: -; v_gene: TRBV12-3/TRBV12-4; j_gene: TRBJ2-1; abundance: -; CDR3nt: TGTGCCAGCAGTCTCAGGGTGGTCAATGAGCAGTTCTTC; CDR3aa: CASSLRVVNEQFF
d_gene: -; v_gene: TRBV27; j_gene: TRBJ2-1; abundance: once; CDR3nt: TGTGCCAGCAGTTTATCAGGGAGTAATGAGCAGTTCTTC; CDR3aa: CASSLSGSNEQFF
d_gene: TRBD2; v_gene: TRBV29-1; j_gene: TRBJ2-3; abundance: -; CDR3nt: TGCAGCGCCTTGGGCGGGAGGGCCGTGGATACGCAGTATTTT; CDR3aa: CSALGGRAVDTQYF
d_gene: -; v_gene: TRBV30; j_gene: TRBJ2-2; abundance: -; CDR3nt: TGTGCCTGGAGAGGGCACACCGGGGAGCTGTTTTTT; CDR3aa: CAWRGHTGELFF
d_gene: TRBD1; v_gene: TRBV28; j_gene: TRBJ1-5; abundance: -; CDR3nt: TGTGCCAGCAGTGCCCGGACAGGTGGGCATCAGCCCCAGCATTTT; CDR3aa: CASSARTGGHQPQHF
d_gene: TRBD1; v_gene: TRBV7-9; j_gene: TRBJ2-1; abundance: -; CDR3nt: TGTGCCAGCAGCTTCCTGACAGGGGGCCTCTACAATGAGCAGTTCTTC; CDR3aa: CASSFLTGGLYNEQFF